Given below is one T cell receptor (beta chain) in context. Germline lookup yields CDR1 LGHDT and CDR2 YNNKEL (reference sequence). The CDR3 runs 15 residues. After removal of 6 bases from V and 0 bases from J, the junction contained 5 bases not matched to a gene. The data are from a study of blood T cells in healthy people across ages. A sample-barcoded 5' primer and a J-beta primer mix were used in a second PCR of roughly 6 to 12 cycles. MiXCR, applied by TCRdb to the 5' RACE reads, yields one record per CDR3 protein. The sample holds about 830,000 distinct CDR3 sequences, 62% seen once. The receptor was isolated from a man aged 25 to 40 in good health. The sequenced sample was blood. The chain combines TRBV3-1 with TRBJ2-7; 10 bases agree with TRBD2. DNA for the CDR3: TGTGCCAGCAGGCATAGCGGGGGGCACTCCTACGAGCAGTACTTC. This codes for CASRHSGGHSYEQYF.